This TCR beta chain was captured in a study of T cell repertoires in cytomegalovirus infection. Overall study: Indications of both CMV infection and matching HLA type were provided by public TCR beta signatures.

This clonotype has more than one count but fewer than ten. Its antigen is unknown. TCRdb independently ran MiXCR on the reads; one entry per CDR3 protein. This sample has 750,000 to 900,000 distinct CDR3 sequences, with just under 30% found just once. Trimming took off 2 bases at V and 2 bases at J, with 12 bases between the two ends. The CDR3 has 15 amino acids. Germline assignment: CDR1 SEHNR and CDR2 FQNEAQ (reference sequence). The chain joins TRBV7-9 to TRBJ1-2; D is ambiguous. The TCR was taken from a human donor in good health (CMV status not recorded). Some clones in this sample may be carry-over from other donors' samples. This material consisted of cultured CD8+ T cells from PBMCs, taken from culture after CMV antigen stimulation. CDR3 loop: CASSLLTTTNYGYTF. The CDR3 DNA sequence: TGTGCCAGCAGCTTATTAACCACGACGAACTATGGCTACACCTTC. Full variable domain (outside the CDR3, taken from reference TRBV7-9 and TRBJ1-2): DTGVSQNPRHKITKRGQNVTFRCDPISEHNRLYWYRQTLGQGPEFLTYFQNEAQLEKSRLLSDRFSAERPKGSFSTLEIQRTEQGDSAMYLCASSLLTTTNYGYTFGSGTRLTVV.